The clone carrying this T cell receptor beta chain was detected only once. Repertoires were generated with immunoSEQ multiplex PCR, while TCRdb's copy carries only in-frame clones and drops some. The sample carries 80,000 or so clones, approximately 96% recorded once. This sample was included in a study of technical replicates of blood from a few donors. With 3 bases removed from V and 2 bases from J, the gap between germline ends came to 9 bases. The germline gives CDR1 LNHDA, CDR2 SQIVND (reference sequence). CDR3 size: 14 residues. The genes are TRBV19 and TRBJ2-3; D not certain. Material for sequencing was T cells isolated from PBMCs. The clonotype comes from a human donor in good health. The CDR3 reads CASSIFAATDTQYF. The CDR3 DNA reads as TGTGCCAGTAGTATTTTCGCGGCCACAGATACGCAGTATTTT.